The 7 T cell receptor beta chains below come from one sample, sequenced in a study of T cells in Graves' hyperthyroidism and ophthalmopathy (dated by TCRdb to about 2019). Receptor libraries were prepared by multiplex PCR. This sample was sequenced with an Illumina HiSeq 2000. The TCR beta CDR3 regions were amplified from RNA transcripts. A first-round RT-PCR of the TCR CDR3 used the HTBI primer set with the Qiagen OneStep RT-PCR kit. TCRdb redid the processing of the public reads, applying fastp at Q25 and MiXCR, and retained in-frame beta chains. Records with the same CDR3 protein are collapsed into one entry carrying the most frequent genes and DNA. For this sample there are more than 500,000 distinct CDR3 sequences; around 15% appear just once. The ten largest clonotypes hold around 4.1% of the sample. The sequencing input was blood. These TCRs come from a woman aged 40 to 55 with Graves' ophthalmopathy.

V gene TRBV6-5 combines with J gene TRBJ2-3; no firm D call. Trimming removed 4 bases at V and 4 bases at J, with 9 bases between. The CDR3 covers 13 residues. Germline V lookup: CDR1 MNHEY, CDR2 SVGAGI. The CDR3 region has the DNA TGTGCCAGCAGTTCTCCGCGGTCAGATACGCAGTATTTT. It translates to CASSSPRSDTQYF.

This clonotype has just a few counts. The chain combines TRBV6-5 with TRBJ2-2; TRBD1 matches at 8 bases. Germline lookup yields CDR1 MNHEY and CDR2 SVGAGI. With V trimmed by 3 bases and J by 0 bases, 6 bases remained unmatched. This CDR3 comprises 17 residues. The CDR3 DNA follows: TGTGCCAGCAGTTATGGAAACAGGGGGACGAACACCGGGGAGCTGTTTTTT. Translating it yields CASSYGNRGTNTGELFF.

This clonotype was observed a handful of times. This chain connects TRBV4-3 to TRBJ1-2; a weak D match, TRBD1 (5 bases). The length of the CDR3 is 15 residues. Between the trimmed V and J ends, which lost 0 bases and 2 bases, there was a span of 10 bases. Looked up from germline, CDR1 is LGHNA and CDR2 is YSLEER. CDR3 protein: CASSQEWGDNYGYTF. DNA for the CDR3: TGCGCCAGCAGCCAAGAATGGGGCGACAACTATGGCTACACCTTC.

In its sample, this clonotype was seen many times. V usage is TRBV11-2 and J usage is TRBJ2-7; D is possibly TRBD2 (7 bases). The V gene's germline CDR1 is SGHAT and CDR2 FQNNGV. This CDR3 region has 13 residues. Trimming shortened V by 3 bases and J by 11 bases, and 17 bases separated the two germline ends. The CDR3 here is CASSFIGGEQEYF. CDR3 DNA sequence: TGTGCCAGCAGCTTCATAGGGGGGGAGCAGGAGTACTTC.

In its sample, this clonotype was seen many times. The chain employs TRBV9 and TRBJ2-7, with 7 bases that match TRBD2. Germline CDR1 reads SGDLS; CDR2 reads YYNGEE. The CDR3 consists of 13 residues. The V and J ends lost 7 bases and 5 bases, in that order; junction bases with no gene match: 9. CDR3 loop: CASGRDYGDEQYF. Here the CDR3 DNA reads TGTGCCAGCGGCCGGGACTATGGCGACGAGCAGTACTTC.

This clonotype was counted many times. The J gene is TRBJ2-7, the V gene TRBV19; D unclear. Germline assignment: CDR1 LNHDA and CDR2 SQIVND (reference sequence). The ends were cut back, 8 bases at V and 2 bases at J, with 13 bases in the middle. This CDR3 comprises 13 residues. The CDR3 loop reads CASAPGSTYEQYF. As DNA, the CDR3 is TGTGCCAGTGCTCCGGGCTCCACCTACGAGCAGTACTTC.

This clonotype was seen many times. The genes are TRBV6-5 and TRBJ2-5, with a weak D call TRBD2 (6 bases). CDR1 is MNHEY and CDR2 is SVGAGI in the germline V gene. The length of the CDR3 is 14 residues. With 3 bases removed from V and 1 base from J, the gap between germline ends came to 9 bases. CDR3 amino acids: CASSYTSFQETQYF. CDR3 DNA sequence: TGTGCCAGCAGTTATACTAGCTTCCAAGAGACCCAGTACTTC.